This T cell receptor beta chain derives from a study of T-cell memory formation after mild COVID-19. Constant-segment-primed 5'RACE gave TCR alpha and TCR beta cDNA libraries with sample barcodes and UMIs. TCRdb reprocessed the 5' RACE reads via MiXCR and lists one record per CDR3 protein. This table has 50,000 or so distinct CDR3 sequences, around a quarter appearing once. Germline loops: CDR1 MNHNS, CDR2 SASEGT. The CDR3 runs to 12 residues. Trimming took 10 bases from V and 8 from J; bases not matched to a gene: 9. Ten or more counts support this clonotype. Its matching antigen is unknown. Study-wide results and limits: Prior to infection, memory already included some responding clones, suggesting cross-reactive memory joined. Whether day 37 second-wave clones are SARS-CoV-2-specific was not confirmed. For contracting clones, CD4+ ones sat mainly in CM and EM, CD8+ in EMRA.

The chain recombines TRBV6-1 with TRBJ1-2; 8 nucleotides agree with TRBD1. The receptor was derived from a man between 18 and 29 years old who had mild COVID-19 (a few samples of this study predate the infection). Cell type and time point are not known. Sample: PBMCs or a T cell subset sorted from them (not recorded which). CDR3: CATDGQGRGYTF. The CDR3 bases are TGTGCCACGGACGGACAGGGTCGGGGCTACACCTTC.